The entry below describes one T cell receptor beta chain. What it binds is not known. The read ends 3 residues shy of where the CDR3 ends; the end is completed using the germline J gene. The data originate from a study of T cell clonality in common variable immunodeficiency. Notes on the study in general: Fewer deletions and N-nucleotide insertions were reportedly seen in common variable immunodeficiency TCR beta sequences. Compared with healthy controls, CVID subjects showed increased TCRbeta clonality, mostly in about a third. CVID subjects shared fewer TCRbeta clones than healthy controls did.

CVID and control samples used equivalent genomic DNA input. TCRdb keeps only in-frame clones here, not all; method: immunoSEQ multiplex PCR. This sample comprises roughly 20,000 clones, none seen once only. The CDR3 is 12 residues long. Germline-derived CDR1 and CDR2 are SGHVS and FNYEAQ. V was clipped by 2 bases and J by 9 bases, with 8 bases between them. The rearrangement uses TRBV7-6 and TRBJ2-1, with D hard to call. The receptor was derived from a human donor with common variable immunodeficiency. The sample comprised peripheral blood mononuclear cells. The CDR3 bases that were read are TGTGCCAGCAGCTTAATAGGGTCTGAG. This encodes CASSLIGSE. From start to end, the CDR3 is CASSLIGSEQFF.